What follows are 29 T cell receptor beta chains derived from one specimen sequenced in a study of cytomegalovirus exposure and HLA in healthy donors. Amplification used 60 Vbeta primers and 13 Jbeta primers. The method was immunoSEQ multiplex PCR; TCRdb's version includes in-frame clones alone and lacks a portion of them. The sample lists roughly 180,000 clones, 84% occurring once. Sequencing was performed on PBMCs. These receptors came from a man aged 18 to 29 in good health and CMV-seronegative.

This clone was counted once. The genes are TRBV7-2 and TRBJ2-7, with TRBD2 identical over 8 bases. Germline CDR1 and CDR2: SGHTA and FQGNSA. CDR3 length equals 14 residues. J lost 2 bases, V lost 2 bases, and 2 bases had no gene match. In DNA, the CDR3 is TGTGCCAGCAGCTTACTAGCGGGCCCCTACGAGCAGTACTTC. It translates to CASSLLAGPYEQYF.

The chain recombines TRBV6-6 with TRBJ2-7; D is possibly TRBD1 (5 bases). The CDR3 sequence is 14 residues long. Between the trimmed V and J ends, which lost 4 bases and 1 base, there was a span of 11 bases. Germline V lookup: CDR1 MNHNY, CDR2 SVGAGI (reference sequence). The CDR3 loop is CASSFVAGSYEQYF. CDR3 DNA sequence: TGTGCCAGCAGTTTCGTGGCAGGGTCCTACGAGCAGTACTTC.

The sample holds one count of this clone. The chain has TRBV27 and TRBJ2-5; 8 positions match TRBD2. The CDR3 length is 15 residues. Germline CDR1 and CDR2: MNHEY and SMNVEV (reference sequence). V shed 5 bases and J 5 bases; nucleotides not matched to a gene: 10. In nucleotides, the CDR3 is TGTGCCAGCAGTGCTAGCGGGTACGGGAGTGAGACCCAGTACTTC. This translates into CASSASGYGSETQYF.

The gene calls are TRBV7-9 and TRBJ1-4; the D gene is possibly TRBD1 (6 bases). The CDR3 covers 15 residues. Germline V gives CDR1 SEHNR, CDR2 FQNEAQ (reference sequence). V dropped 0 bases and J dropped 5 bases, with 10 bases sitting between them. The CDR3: CASSLAGTLNEKLFF. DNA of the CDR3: TGTGCCAGCAGCTTAGCCGGGACATTGAATGAAAAACTGTTTTTT.

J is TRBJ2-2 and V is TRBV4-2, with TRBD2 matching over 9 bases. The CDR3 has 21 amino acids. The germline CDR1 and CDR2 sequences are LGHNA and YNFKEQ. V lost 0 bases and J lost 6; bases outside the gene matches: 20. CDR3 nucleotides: TGTGCCAGCAGCCAAGACTCGGGAAGCCCACTAGCGGGTAAAAGGTCCGGGGAGCTGTTTTTT. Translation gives CASSQDSGSPLAGKRSGELFF.

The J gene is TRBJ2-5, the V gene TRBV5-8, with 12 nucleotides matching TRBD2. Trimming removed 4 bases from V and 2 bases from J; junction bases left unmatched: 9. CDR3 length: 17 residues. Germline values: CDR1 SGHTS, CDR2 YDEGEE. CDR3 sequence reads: CASSPPLTSGRQETQYF. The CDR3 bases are TGTGCCAGCAGCCCACCCCTCACTAGCGGGAGGCAAGAGACCCAGTACTTC.

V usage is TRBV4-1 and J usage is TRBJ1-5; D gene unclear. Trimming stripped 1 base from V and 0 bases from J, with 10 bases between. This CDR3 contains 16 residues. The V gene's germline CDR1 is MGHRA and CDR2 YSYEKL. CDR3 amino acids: CASSQGGSYSNQPQHF. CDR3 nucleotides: TGCGCCAGCAGCCAAGGTGGGAGTTATAGCAATCAGCCCCAGCATTTT.

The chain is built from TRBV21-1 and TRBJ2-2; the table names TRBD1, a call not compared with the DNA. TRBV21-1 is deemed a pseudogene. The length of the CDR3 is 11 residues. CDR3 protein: CPSDRCGELFF. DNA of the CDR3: TGCCCATCTGACAGGTGCGGGGAGCTGTTTTTT.

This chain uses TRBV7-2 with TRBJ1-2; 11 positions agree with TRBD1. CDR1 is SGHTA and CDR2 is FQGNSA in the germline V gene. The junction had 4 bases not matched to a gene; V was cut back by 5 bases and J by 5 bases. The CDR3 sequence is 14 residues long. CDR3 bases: TGTGCCAGCAGCCAGGACAGGGGGCGGTATGGCTACACCTTC. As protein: CASSQDRGRYGYTF.

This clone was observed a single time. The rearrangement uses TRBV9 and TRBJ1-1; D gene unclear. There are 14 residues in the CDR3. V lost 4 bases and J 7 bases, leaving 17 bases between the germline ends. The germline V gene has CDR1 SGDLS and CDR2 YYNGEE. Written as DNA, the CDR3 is TGTGCCAGCAGCCCCGGGTTCGGATTTTTTGAAGCTTTCTTT. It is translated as CASSPGFGFFEAFF. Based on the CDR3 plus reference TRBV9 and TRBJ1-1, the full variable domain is DSGVTQTPKHLITATGQRVTLRCSPRSGDLSVYWYQQSLDQGLQFLIQYYNGEERAKGNILERFSAQQFPDLHSELNLSSLELGDSALYFCASSPGFGFFEAFFGQGTRLTVV.

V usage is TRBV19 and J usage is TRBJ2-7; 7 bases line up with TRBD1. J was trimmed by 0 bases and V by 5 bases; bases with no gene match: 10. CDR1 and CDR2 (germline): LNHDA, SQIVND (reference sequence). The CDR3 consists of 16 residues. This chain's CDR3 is CASSYLGQASSYEQYF. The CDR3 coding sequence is TGTGCCAGTAGTTACCTCGGACAGGCGAGCTCCTACGAGCAGTACTTC. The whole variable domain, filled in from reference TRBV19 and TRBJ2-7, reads DGGITQSPKYLFRKEGQNVTLSCEQNLNHDAMYWYRQDPGQGLRLIYYSQIVNDFQKGDIAEGYSVSREKKESFPLTVTSAQKNPTAFYLCASSYLGQASSYEQYFGPGTRLTVT.

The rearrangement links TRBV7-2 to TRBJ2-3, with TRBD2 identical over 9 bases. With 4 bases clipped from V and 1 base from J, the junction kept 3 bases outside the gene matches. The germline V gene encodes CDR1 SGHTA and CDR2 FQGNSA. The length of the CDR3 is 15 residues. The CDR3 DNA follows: TGTGCCAGCAGCTCCCAGCGGGAGGGCACAGATACGCAGTATTTT. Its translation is CASSSQREGTDTQYF.

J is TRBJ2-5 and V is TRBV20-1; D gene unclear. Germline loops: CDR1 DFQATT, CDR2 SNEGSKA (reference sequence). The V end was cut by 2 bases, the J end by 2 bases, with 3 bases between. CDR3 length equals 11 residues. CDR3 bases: TGCAGTGCTAGACAACAAGAGACCCAGTACTTC. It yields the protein CSARQQETQYF.

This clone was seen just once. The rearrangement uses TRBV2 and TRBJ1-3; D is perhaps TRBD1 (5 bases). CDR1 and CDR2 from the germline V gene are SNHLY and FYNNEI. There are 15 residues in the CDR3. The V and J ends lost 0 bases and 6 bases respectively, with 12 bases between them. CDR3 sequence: CASSEAGGRINTIYF. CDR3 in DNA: TGTGCCAGCAGTGAAGCGGGGGGGAGGATAAACACCATATATTTT.

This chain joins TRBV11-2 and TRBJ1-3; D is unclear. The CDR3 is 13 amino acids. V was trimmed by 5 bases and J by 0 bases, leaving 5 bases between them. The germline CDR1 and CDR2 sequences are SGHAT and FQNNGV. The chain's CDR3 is CASSPVSGNTIYF. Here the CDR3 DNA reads TGTGCCAGCAGCCCCGTCTCTGGAAACACCATATATTTT.

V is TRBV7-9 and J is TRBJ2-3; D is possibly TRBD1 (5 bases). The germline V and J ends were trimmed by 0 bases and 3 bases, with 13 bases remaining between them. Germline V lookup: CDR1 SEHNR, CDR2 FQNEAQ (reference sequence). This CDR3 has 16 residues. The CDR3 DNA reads TGTGCCAGCAGCTTAGCGGCACGGCAGGGAACAGATACGCAGTATTTT. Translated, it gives CASSLAARQGTDTQYF.

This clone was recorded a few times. The CDR3 nucleotides are TGCGCCAGCAGCTCCAGGGAATCTGGAAACACCATATATTTT. Translated, it gives CASSSRESGNTIYF. The V gene is TRBV5-1, the J gene TRBJ1-3; possibly TRBD1 for D (5 bases). The CDR3 contains 14 residues. The germline V gene has CDR1 SGHRS and CDR2 YFSETQ. Trimming took 3 bases from V and 1 from J, leaving 8 bases between them. Full variable domain (outside the CDR3, taken from reference TRBV5-1 and TRBJ1-3): KAGVTQTPRYLIKTRGQQVTLSCSPISGHRSVSWYQQTPGQGLQFLFEYFSETQRNKGNFPGRFSGRQFSNSRSEMNVSTLELGDSALYLCASSSRESGNTIYFGEGSWLTVV.

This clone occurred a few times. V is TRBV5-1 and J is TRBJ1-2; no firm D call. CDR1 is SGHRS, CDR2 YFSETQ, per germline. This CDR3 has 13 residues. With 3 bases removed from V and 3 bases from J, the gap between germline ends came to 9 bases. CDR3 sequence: CASSSDMYYGYTF. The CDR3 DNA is TGCGCCAGCAGCTCCGACATGTACTATGGCTACACCTTC.

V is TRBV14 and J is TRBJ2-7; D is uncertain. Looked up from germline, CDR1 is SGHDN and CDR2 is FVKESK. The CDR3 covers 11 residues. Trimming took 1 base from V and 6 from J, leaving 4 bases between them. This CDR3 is CASSQAREQYF. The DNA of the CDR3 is TGTGCCAGCAGCCAAGCGCGCGAGCAGTACTTC.

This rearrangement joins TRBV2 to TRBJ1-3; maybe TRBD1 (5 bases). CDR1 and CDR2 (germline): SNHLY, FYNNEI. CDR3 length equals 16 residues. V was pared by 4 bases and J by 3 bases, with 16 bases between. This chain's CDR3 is CASSGNGGPGGNTIYF. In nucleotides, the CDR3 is TGTGCCAGCAGTGGGAACGGGGGACCAGGTGGAAACACCATATATTTT.

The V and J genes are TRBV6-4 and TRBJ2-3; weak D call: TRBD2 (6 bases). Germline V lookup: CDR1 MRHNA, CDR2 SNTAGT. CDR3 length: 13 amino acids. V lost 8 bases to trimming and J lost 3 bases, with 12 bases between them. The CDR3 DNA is TGTGCCAGCCGTGGCGCGGGAACAGATACGCAGTATTTT. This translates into CASRGAGTDTQYF.

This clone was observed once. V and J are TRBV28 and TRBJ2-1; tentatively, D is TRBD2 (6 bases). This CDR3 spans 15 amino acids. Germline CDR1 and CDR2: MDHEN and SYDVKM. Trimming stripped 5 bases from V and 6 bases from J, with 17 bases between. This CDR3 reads CASSPFWGRSNEQFF. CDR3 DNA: TGTGCCAGCAGTCCATTTTGGGGGAGGAGCAATGAGCAGTTCTTC.

CDR3: CASSPSGDTQYF. The CDR3, as DNA: TGTGCCAGCAGTCCGTCAGGAGATACGCAGTATTTT. V usage is TRBV27 and J usage is TRBJ2-3; D gene unclear. CDR1 and CDR2 (germline): MNHEY, SMNVEV (reference sequence). Trimming removed 5 bases at V and 5 bases at J, with 8 bases between. This CDR3 is 12 amino acids long.

Written as DNA, the CDR3 is TGTGCCAGCTCACTCTTTCCCAAAATCCGGGGACAGGGCACCGACTCTGGAAACACCATATATTTT. It encodes CASSLFPKIRGQGTDSGNTIYF. The gene calls are TRBV18 and TRBJ1-3; 9 bases agree with TRBD1. Germline assignment: CDR1 KGHSH and CDR2 LQKENI. Trimming cost V 4 bases and J 0 bases; bases outside gene matches: 22. The CDR3 consists of 22 residues. The full variable domain, completed using reference TRBV18 and TRBJ1-3, is NAGVMQNPRHLVRRRGQEARLRCSPMKGHSHVYWYRQLPEEGLKFMVYLQKENIIDESGMPKERFSAEFPKEGPSILRIQQVVRGDSAAYFCASSLFPKIRGQGTDSGNTIYFGEGSWLTVV.

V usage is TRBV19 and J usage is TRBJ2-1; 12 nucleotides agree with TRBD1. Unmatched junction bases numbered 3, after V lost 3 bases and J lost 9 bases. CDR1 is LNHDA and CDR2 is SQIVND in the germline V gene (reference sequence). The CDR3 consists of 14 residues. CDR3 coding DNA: TGTGCCAGTAGTATGGGGACAGGGGGCGTTGAGCAGTTCTTC. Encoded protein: CASSMGTGGVEQFF. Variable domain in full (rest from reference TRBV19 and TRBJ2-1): DGGITQSPKYLFRKEGQNVTLSCEQNLNHDAMYWYRQDPGQGLRLIYYSQIVNDFQKGDIAEGYSVSREKKESFPLTVTSAQKNPTAFYLCASSMGTGGVEQFFGPGTRLTVL.

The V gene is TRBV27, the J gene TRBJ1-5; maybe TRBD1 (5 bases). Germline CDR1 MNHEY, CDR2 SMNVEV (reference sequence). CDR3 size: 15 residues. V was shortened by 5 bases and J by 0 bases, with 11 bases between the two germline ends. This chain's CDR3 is CASSTTEYSNQPQHF. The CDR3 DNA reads TGTGCCAGCAGTACGACAGAGTATAGCAATCAGCCCCAGCATTTT.

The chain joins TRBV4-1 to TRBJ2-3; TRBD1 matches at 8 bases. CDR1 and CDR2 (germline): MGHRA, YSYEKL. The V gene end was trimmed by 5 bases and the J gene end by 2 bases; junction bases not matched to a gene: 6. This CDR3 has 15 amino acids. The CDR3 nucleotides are TGCGCCAGCAGCGCCCGGGACAGGAACACAGATACGCAGTATTTT. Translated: CASSARDRNTDTQYF.

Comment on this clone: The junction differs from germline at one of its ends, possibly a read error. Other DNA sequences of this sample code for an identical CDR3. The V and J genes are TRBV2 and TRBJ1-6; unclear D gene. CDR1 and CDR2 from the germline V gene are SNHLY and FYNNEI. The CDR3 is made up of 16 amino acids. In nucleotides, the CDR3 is TGTGCCAGCAGTGAAGCGGGCGGGCTTAATAATTCCCCCCTCCACTTT. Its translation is CASSEAGGLNNSPLHF.

In DNA, the CDR3 is TGTGCCAGCAGTTTACACCGGGCGGGGGTGATGGGTCAGCCCCAGCATTTT. This codes for CASSLHRAGVMGQPQHF. The chain employs TRBV27 and TRBJ1-5; D is possibly TRBD1 (5 bases). Trimming took 2 bases from V and 6 from J, leaving 20 bases between them. This CDR3 has 17 residues. Germline assignment: CDR1 MNHEY and CDR2 SMNVEV (reference sequence).